This T cell receptor beta chain was captured by sequencing in a study of blood T cell repertoires in COVID-19. Across the whole study: Researchers got acute and convalescent COVID-19 samples from the United States, Italy and Spain.

This clone appeared once. Authors' methods: Using reference gene primer amplification, nucleated cell counts were estimated. Sequencing used immunoSEQ multiplex PCR; TCRdb keeps in-frame clones, though not all of them. From that table come the V and J calls and clone size; the DNA was used to work out D and trimming. The table lists roughly 92,000 clones, approximately 90% of them singletons. The CDR3 is made up of 14 amino acids. V shed 4 bases and J shed 3 bases, with 13 bases lying between them. Germline CDR1 and CDR2: LNHDA and SQIVND (reference sequence). Sequenced sample: peripheral blood. This sequence joins TRBV19 and TRBJ2-7, with a possible D match to TRBD1 (6 bases). This sequence originates from a man in his forties or fifties with acute or convalescent COVID-19. The CDR3 protein is CASSNRGQLYEQYF. The DNA for the CDR3 is TGTGCCAGTAGTAACCGAGGACAGCTCTACGAGCAGTACTTC.